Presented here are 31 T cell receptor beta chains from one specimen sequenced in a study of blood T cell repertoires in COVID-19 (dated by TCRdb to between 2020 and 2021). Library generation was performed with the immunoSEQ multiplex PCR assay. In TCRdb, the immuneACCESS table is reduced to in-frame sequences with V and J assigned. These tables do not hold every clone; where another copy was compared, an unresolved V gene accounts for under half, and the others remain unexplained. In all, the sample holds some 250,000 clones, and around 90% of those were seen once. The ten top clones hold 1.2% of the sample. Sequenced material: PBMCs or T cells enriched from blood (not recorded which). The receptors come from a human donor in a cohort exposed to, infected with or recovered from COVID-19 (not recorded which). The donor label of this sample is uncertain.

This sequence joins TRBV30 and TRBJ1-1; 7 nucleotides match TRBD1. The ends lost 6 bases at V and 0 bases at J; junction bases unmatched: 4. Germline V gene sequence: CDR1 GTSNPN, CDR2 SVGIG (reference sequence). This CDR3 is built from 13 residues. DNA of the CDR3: TGTGCCTGCAGGGGGTTTATGAACACTGAAGCTTTCTTT. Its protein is CACRGFMNTEAFF.

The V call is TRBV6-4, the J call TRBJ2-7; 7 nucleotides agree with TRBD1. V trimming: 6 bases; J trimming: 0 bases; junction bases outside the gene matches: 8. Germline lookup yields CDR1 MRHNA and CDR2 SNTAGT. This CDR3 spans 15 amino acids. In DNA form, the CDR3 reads TGTGCCAGCAGGAGGGGACAGCCAAGCTCCTACGAGCAGTACTTC. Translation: CASRRGQPSSYEQYF.

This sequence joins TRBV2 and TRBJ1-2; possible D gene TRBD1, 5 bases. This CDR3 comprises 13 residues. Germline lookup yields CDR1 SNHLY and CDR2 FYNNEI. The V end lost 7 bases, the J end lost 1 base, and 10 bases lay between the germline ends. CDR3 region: CASNGGINYGYTF. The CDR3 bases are TGTGCCAGCAATGGGGGGATTAACTATGGCTACACCTTC.

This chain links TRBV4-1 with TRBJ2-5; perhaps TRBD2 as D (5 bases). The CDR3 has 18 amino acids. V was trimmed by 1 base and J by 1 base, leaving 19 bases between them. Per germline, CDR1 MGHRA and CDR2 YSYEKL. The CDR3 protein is CASSQGPFNKRSQETQYF. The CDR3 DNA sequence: TGCGCCAGCAGCCAAGGCCCATTTAACAAGCGGAGCCAAGAGACCCAGTACTTC.

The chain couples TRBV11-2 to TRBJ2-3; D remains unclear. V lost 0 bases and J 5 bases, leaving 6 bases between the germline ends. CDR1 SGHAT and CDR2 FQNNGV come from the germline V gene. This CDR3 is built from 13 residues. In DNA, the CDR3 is TGTGCCAGCAGCTTAGAGGTGCGAGATACGCAGTATTTT. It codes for CASSLEVRDTQYF. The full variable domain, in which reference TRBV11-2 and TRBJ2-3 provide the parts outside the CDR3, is EAGVAQSPRYKIIEKRQSVAFWCNPISGHATLYWYQQILGQGPKLLIQFQNNGVVDDSQLPKDRFSAERLKGVDSTLKIQPAKLEDSAVYLCASSLEVRDTQYFGPGTRLTVL.

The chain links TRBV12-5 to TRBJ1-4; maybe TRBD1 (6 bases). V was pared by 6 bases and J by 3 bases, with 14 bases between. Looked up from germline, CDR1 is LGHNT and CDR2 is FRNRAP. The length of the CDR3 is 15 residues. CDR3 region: CASGQGILANEKLFF. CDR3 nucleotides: TGTGCTAGTGGGCAGGGGATTCTAGCTAATGAAAAACTGTTTTTT.

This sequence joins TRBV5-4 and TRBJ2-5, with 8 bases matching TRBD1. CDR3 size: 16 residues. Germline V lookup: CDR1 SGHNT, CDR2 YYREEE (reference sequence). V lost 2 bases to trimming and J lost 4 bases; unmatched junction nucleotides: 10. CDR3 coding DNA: TGTGCCAGCAGCTTCTCAGGGGGCGCACCGGGAGAGACCCAGTACTTC. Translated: CASSFSGGAPGETQYF.

The CDR3 region has the DNA TGTGCCAGCAGCTTATCAGGGGTCACCTATAATTCACCCCTCCACTTT. Its translation is CASSLSGVTYNSPLHF. The chain joins TRBV7-9 to TRBJ1-6, with D possibly being TRBD1 (6 bases). The CDR3 totals 16 residues. Germline V gives CDR1 SEHNR, CDR2 FQNEAQ (reference sequence). The ends were cut back, 2 bases at V and 2 bases at J, with 10 bases in the middle.

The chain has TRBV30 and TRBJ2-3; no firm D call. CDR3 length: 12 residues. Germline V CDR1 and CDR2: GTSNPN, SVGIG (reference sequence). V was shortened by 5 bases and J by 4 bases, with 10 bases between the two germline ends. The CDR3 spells CAWGSTSDTQYF. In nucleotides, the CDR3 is TGTGCCTGGGGAAGCACCTCAGATACGCAGTATTTT. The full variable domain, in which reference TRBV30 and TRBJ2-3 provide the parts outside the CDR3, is SQTIHQWPATLVQPVGSPLSLECTVEGTSNPNLYWYRQAAGRGLQLLFYSVGIGQISSEVPQNLSASRPQDRQFILSSKKLLLSDSGFYLCAWGSTSDTQYFGPGTRLTVL.

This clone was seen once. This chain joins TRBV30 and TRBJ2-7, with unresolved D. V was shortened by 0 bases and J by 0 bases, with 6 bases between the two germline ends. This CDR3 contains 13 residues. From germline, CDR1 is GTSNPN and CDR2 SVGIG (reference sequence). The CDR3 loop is CAWSVRSSYEQYF. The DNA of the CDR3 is TGTGCCTGGAGTGTAAGGAGCTCCTACGAGCAGTACTTC.

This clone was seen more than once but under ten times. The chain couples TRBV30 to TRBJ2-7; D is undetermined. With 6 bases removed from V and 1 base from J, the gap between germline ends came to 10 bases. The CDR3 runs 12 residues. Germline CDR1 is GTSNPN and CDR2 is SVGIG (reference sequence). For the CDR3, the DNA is TGTGCCTGTTCGAAGAGTTCCTACGAGCAGTACTTC. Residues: CACSKSSYEQYF.

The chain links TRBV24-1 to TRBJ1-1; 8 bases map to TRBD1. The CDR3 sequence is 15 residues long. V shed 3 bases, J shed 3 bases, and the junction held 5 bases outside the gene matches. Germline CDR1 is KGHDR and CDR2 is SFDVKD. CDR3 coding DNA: TGTGCCACCAGTGATAACAGGGGGAGGGACACTGAAGCTTTCTTT. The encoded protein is CATSDNRGRDTEAFF.

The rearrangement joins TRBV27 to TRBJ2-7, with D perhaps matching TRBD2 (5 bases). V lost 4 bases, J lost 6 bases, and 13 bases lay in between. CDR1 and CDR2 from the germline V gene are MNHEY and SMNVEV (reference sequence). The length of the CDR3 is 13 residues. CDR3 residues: CASSSPLRGEQYF. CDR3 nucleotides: TGTGCCAGCAGTTCCCCGCTCCGGGGCGAGCAGTACTTC.

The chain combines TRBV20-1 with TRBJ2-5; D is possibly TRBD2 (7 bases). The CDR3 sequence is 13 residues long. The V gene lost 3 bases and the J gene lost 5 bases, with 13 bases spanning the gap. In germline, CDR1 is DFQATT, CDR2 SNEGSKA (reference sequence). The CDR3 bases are TGCAGTGCTAGTAGGGGGGGCCGCGAGACCCAGTACTTC. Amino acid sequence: CSASRGGRETQYF.

The CDR3 nucleotides are TGTGCCAGCAGTTTATCGGCGACTAGCGGGGGGAGCTCCTACGAGCAGTACTTC. Residues: CASSLSATSGGSSYEQYF. The chain links TRBV27 to TRBJ2-7, with TRBD2 matching over 13 bases. The CDR3 extends over 18 amino acids. The V gene's germline CDR1 is MNHEY and CDR2 SMNVEV (reference sequence). V shed 0 bases, J shed 0 bases, and the junction held 5 bases outside the gene matches.

In DNA form, the CDR3 reads TGCGCCAGCAGCCAAAGCGGTTACCAAGAGACCCAGTACTTC. Amino acid sequence: CASSQSGYQETQYF. The chain combines TRBV4-1 with TRBJ2-5, with D maybe TRBD2 (5 bases). V was clipped by 2 bases and J by 0 bases, with 7 bases between them. The CDR3 extends over 14 amino acids. Germline V gene data show CDR1 as MGHRA and CDR2 as YSYEKL.

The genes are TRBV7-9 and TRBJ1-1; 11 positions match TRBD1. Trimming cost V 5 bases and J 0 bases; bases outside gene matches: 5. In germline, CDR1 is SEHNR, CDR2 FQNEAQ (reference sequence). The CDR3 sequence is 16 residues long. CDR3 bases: TGTGCCAGCAGCCACGGACAGGGGGCTCTGAACACTGAAGCTTTCTTT. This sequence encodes CASSHGQGALNTEAFF.

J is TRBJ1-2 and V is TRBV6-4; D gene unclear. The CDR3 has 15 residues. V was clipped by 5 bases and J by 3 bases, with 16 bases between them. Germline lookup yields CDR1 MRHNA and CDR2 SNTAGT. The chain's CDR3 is CASSPWEDDYYGYTF. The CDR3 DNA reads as TGTGCCAGCAGTCCCTGGGAGGACGATTACTATGGCTACACCTTC.

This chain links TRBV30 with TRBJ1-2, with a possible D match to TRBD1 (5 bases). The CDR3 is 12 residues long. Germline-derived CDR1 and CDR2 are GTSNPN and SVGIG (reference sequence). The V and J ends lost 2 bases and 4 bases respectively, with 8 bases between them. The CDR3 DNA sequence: TGTGCCTGGAGTTCGGGGGTCTATGGCTACACCTTC. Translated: CAWSSGVYGYTF.

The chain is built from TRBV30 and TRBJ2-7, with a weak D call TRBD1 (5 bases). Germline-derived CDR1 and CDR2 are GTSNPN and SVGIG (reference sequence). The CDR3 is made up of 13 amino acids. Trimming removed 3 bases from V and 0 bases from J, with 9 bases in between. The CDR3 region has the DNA TGTGCCTGGAGGACAGACCTCTCCTACGAGCAGTACTTC. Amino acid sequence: CAWRTDLSYEQYF. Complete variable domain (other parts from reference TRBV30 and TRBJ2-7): SQTIHQWPATLVQPVGSPLSLECTVEGTSNPNLYWYRQAAGRGLQLLFYSVGIGQISSEVPQNLSASRPQDRQFILSSKKLLLSDSGFYLCAWRTDLSYEQYFGPGTRLTVT.

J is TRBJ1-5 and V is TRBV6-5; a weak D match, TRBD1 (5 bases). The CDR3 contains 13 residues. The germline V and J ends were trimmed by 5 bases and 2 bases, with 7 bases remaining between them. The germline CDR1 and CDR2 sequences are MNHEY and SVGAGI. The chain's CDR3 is CASSQGRNQPQHF. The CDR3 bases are TGTGCCAGCAGTCAGGGCCGCAATCAGCCCCAGCATTTT.

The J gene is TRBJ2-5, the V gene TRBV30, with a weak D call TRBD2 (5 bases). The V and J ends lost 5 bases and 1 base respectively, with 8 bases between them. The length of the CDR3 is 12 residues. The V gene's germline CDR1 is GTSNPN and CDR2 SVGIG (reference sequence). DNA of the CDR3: TGTGCCTGGCAAAGCGGCCAAGAGACCCAGTACTTC. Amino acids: CAWQSGQETQYF.

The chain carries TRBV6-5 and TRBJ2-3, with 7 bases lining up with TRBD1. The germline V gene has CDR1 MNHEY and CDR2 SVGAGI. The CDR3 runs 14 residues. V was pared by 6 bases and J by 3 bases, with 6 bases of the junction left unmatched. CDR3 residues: CASSAGTVTDTQYF. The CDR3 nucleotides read TGTGCCAGCAGCGCCGGGACAGTTACAGATACGCAGTATTTT.

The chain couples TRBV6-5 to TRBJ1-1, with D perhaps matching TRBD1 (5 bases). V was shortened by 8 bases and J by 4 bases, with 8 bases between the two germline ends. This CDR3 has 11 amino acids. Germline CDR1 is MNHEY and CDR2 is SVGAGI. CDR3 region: CASGQGTEAFF. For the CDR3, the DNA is TGTGCCAGCGGGCAGGGCACTGAAGCTTTCTTT.

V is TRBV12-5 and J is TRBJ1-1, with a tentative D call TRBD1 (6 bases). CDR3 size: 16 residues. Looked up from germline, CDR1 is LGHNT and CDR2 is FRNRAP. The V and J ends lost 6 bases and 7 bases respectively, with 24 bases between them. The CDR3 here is CASGSVIDRRVGEAFF. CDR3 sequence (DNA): TGTGCTAGTGGATCGGTGATTGACAGGAGAGTCGGTGAAGCTTTCTTT.

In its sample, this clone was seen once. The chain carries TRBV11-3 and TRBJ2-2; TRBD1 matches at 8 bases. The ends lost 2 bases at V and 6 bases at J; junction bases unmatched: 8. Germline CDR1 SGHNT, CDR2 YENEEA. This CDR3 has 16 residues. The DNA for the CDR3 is TGTGCCAGCAGCTTACGCGGACAGGGAAGGGCCGGGGAGCTGTTTTTT. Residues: CASSLRGQGRAGELFF.

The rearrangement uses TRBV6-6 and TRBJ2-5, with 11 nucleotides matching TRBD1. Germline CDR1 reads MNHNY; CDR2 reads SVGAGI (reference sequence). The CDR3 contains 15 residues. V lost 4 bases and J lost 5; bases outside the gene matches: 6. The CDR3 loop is CASSWDRGTRETQYF. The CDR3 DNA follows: TGTGCCAGCAGTTGGGACAGGGGGACGAGGGAGACCCAGTACTTC.

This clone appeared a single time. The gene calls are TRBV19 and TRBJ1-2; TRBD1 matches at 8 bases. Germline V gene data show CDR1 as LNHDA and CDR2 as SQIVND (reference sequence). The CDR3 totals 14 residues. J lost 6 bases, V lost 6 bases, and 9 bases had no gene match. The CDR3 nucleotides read TGTGCCAGTAGCATCGGGTCAGGGGGCGATGGCTACACCTTC. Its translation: CASSIGSGGDGYTF.

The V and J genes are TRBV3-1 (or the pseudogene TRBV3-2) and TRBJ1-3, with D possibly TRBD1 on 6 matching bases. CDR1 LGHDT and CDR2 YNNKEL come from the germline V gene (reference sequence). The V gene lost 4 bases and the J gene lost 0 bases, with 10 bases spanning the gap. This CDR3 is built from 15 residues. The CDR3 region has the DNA TGTGCCAGCAGCCGGGGACAAGTCTCTGGAAACACCATATATTTT. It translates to CASSRGQVSGNTIYF.

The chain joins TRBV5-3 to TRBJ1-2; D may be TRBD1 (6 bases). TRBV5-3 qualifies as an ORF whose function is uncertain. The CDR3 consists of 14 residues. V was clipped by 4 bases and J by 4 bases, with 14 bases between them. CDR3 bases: TGTGCCAGAAGCAGGACGGACAGTACCTATGGCTACACCTTC. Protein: CARSRTDSTYGYTF.

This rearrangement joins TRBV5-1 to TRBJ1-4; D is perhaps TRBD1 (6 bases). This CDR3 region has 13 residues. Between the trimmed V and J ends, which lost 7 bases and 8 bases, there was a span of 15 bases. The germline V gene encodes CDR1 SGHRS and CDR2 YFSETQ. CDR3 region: CASRRQENEKLFF. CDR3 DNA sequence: TGCGCCAGCCGCCGACAGGAGAACGAAAAACTGTTTTTT.